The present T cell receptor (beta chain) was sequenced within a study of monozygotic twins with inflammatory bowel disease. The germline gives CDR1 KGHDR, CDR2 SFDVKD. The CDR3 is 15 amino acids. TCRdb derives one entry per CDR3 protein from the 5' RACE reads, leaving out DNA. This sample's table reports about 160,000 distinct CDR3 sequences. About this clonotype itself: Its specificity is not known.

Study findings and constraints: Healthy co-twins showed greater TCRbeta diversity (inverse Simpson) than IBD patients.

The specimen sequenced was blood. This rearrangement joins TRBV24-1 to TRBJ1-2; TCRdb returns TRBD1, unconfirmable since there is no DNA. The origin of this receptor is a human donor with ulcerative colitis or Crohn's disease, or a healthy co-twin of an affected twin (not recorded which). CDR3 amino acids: CATSDGPGQEYGYTF.